The 17 T cell receptor beta chains in this list originate from one sample, sequenced in a study of lymphopenia after photon versus proton radiotherapy. Method: immunoSEQ multiplex PCR; TCRdb's copy keeps in-frame clones and lacks some. This sample yields some 26,000 clones, of which over 75% are seen a single time; 31% belongs to the top ten. The material was peripheral blood, obtained from a patient treated with photon-based radiotherapy. The source of these receptors is a middle-aged man with gastric cancer.

The chain is built from TRBV7-3 and TRBJ2-5; 8 positions agree with TRBD1. With 4 bases clipped from V and 1 base from J, the junction kept 5 bases outside the gene matches. The CDR3 spans 15 residues. Germline CDR1 reads SGHTA; CDR2 reads FQGTGA. CDR3 DNA sequence: TGTGCCAGCAGCTCGGGACAGGCTGCCCAAGAGACCCAGTACTTC. It encodes CASSSGQAAQETQYF.

J is TRBJ1-2 and V is TRBV21-1; the table's D call of TRBD1 was not tested on the DNA. TRBV21-1 is deemed a pseudogene. The CDR3 has 16 amino acids. CDR3 nucleotide sequence: TGTGCCAGCAGCAAAGGGGGGCGCCGAGCTAACTATGGCTACACCTTC. This translates into CASSKGGRRANYGYTF.

The rearrangement uses TRBV5-1 and TRBJ2-2, with 10 bases aligning to TRBD2. The CDR3 has 17 residues. V shed 2 bases, J shed 2 bases, and the junction held 6 bases outside the gene matches. Per the germline V gene, CDR1 is SGHRS and CDR2 is YFSETQ. The CDR3 DNA reads as TGCGCCAGCAGCTTACATGCTAGCGGGGGAAACACCGGGGAGCTGTTTTTT. Translation: CASSLHASGGNTGELFF.

J is TRBJ1-4 and V is TRBV5-8; TRBD1 agrees at 9 bases. The CDR3 totals 16 residues. V shed 4 bases, J shed 8 bases, and the junction held 12 bases outside the gene matches. Germline-derived CDR1 and CDR2 are SGHTS and YDEGEE. The CDR3 coding sequence is TGTGCCAGCAGCCGCCCGACCGGGACAGGGATCGAAAAACTGTTTTTT. Protein sequence: CASSRPTGTGIEKLFF.

The chain links TRBV9 to TRBJ2-3; weak D call: TRBD2 (7 bases). V was clipped by 0 bases and J by 2 bases, with 13 bases between them. This CDR3 has 16 amino acids. Germline lookup yields CDR1 SGDLS and CDR2 YYNGEE. The CDR3 DNA is TGTGCCAGCAGCGTAGTCGGCGGGGGCTACACAGATACGCAGTATTTT. Translating gives CASSVVGGGYTDTQYF.

V usage is TRBV27 and J usage is TRBJ2-1, with D uncertain. The CDR3 consists of 15 residues. V was cut by 3 bases and J by 4 bases, with 13 bases left in between. Germline V gene lookup returns CDR1 MNHEY and CDR2 SMNVEV (reference sequence). The CDR3 spells CASSFGQLPYNEQFF. The CDR3 bases are TGTGCCAGCAGTTTCGGGCAGCTACCTTACAATGAGCAGTTCTTC.

The chain carries TRBV11-2 and TRBJ2-3, with 7 bases fitting TRBD2. The CDR3 contains 16 residues. J gave up 2 bases and V 5 bases, and 10 bases lay outside the gene matches. Germline lookup yields CDR1 SGHAT and CDR2 FQNNGV. The chain's CDR3 is CASSPETSPITDTQYF. CDR3 bases: TGTGCCAGCAGCCCAGAGACTAGCCCTATCACAGATACGCAGTATTTT.

This rearrangement joins TRBV30 to TRBJ2-2; weak D call: TRBD1 (7 bases). V shed 5 bases and J shed 4 bases, with 14 bases lying between them. The CDR3 loop spans 14 amino acids. Germline V gene sequence: CDR1 GTSNPN, CDR2 SVGIG (reference sequence). The CDR3 DNA reads TGTGCCTGGCAGCAGGGGGGCGTCACCGGGGAGCTGTTTTTT. Translating it yields CAWQQGGVTGELFF.

V and J are TRBV5-6 and TRBJ2-1; 9 positions agree with TRBD2. The ends lost 0 bases at V and 5 bases at J; junction bases unmatched: 0. This CDR3 comprises 14 residues. Germline CDR1 reads SGHDT; CDR2 reads YYEEEE. Written as DNA, the CDR3 is TGTGCCAGCAGCTTGGGACTAGCGGACAATGAGCAGTTCTTC. As protein: CASSLGLADNEQFF.

The table lists this clone with a few counts. This chain joins TRBV5-1 and TRBJ2-1; 13 nucleotides match TRBD2. Trimming cost V 5 bases and J 8 bases; bases outside gene matches: 7. CDR1 SGHRS and CDR2 YFSETQ come from the germline V gene. The length of the CDR3 is 15 residues. The CDR3 reads CASRKGTSGAYEQFF. CDR3 DNA: TGCGCCAGCAGAAAGGGGACTAGCGGGGCATATGAGCAGTTCTTC.

This clone was counted a single time. V and J are TRBV7-3 and TRBJ2-2, with D possibly called TRBD1 or TRBD2 (6 bases each). The CDR3 consists of 14 residues. In germline, CDR1 is SGHTA, CDR2 FQGTGA. The V gene lost 6 bases and the J gene lost 4 bases, with 12 bases spanning the gap. The CDR3 reads CASRVGGGTGELFF. For the CDR3, the DNA is TGTGCCAGCAGAGTAGGGGGAGGCACCGGGGAGCTGTTTTTT.

This chain links TRBV18 with TRBJ1-1; 8 nucleotides align to TRBD1. This CDR3 comprises 13 residues. The germline CDR1 and CDR2 sequences are KGHSH and LQKENI. The V and J ends lost 3 bases and 10 bases, in that order; junction bases with no gene match: 7. The CDR3 protein is CASSPGTGDRAFF. The CDR3 DNA follows: TGTGCCAGCTCACCTGGGACAGGAGATCGAGCTTTCTTT. The entire variable domain, with the rest obtained from reference TRBV18 and TRBJ1-1, is as follows: NAGVMQNPRHLVRRRGQEARLRCSPMKGHSHVYWYRQLPEEGLKFMVYLQKENIIDESGMPKERFSAEFPKEGPSILRIQQVVRGDSAAYFCASSPGTGDRAFFGQGTRLTVV.

This clone was found many times. The sample carries other DNA sequences with the same CDR3. The chain uses TRBV7-2 and TRBJ2-5; 10 bases agree with TRBD2. Losses at the gene ends were 3 bases for V and 7 bases for J; bases not matched to a gene: 2. This CDR3 comprises 13 residues. Germline CDR1 SGHTA, CDR2 FQGNSA. CDR3 nucleotides: TGTGCCAGCAGCTTTGGACTAGCGGCGACCCAGTACTTC. This codes for CASSFGLAATQYF.

The gene calls are TRBV18 and TRBJ2-5; TRBD1 might be the D (5 bases). Germline loops: CDR1 KGHSH, CDR2 LQKENI. This CDR3 region has 14 residues. The germline V and J ends were trimmed by 1 base and 8 bases, with 14 bases remaining between them. The CDR3 bases are TGTGCCAGCTCACCACAATCCAGGGTGGACACCCAGTACTTC. Protein sequence: CASSPQSRVDTQYF. Full variable domain (remainder filled in from reference TRBV18 and TRBJ2-5): NAGVMQNPRHLVRRRGQEARLRCSPMKGHSHVYWYRQLPEEGLKFMVYLQKENIIDESGMPKERFSAEFPKEGPSILRIQQVVRGDSAAYFCASSPQSRVDTQYFGPGTRLLVL.

The chain recombines TRBV14 with TRBJ1-1; no firm D call. V gave up 0 bases and J gave up 11 bases, with 13 bases separating them. The CDR3 contains 13 residues. Per the germline V gene, CDR1 is SGHDN and CDR2 is FVKESK. The CDR3 reads CASSQDRTSVAFF. Here the CDR3 DNA reads TGTGCCAGCAGCCAAGACCGGACCTCGGTGGCTTTCTTT.

This clone was seen once. The V and J genes are TRBV6-1 and TRBJ1-2, with a tentative D call TRBD1 (6 bases). CDR1 and CDR2 (germline): MNHNS, SASEGT. CDR3 length equals 15 residues. Trimming removed 3 bases from V and 5 bases from J, with 16 bases in between. The CDR3, as DNA: TGTGCCAGCAGTGAGAATTCTTATGGGACATATGGCTACACCTTC. It translates to CASSENSYGTYGYTF.

The chain combines TRBV2 with TRBJ1-2, with a weak D call TRBD1 (5 bases). V lost 1 base and J 8 bases, leaving 14 bases between the germline ends. CDR3 size: 14 residues. From germline, CDR1 is SNHLY and CDR2 FYNNEI. CDR3 residues: CASSEGQGSDGYTF. The DNA for the CDR3 is TGTGCCAGCAGTGAAGGGCAGGGTTCGGACGGCTACACCTTC.